A single sample gave rise to the 5 T cell receptor beta chains below, sequenced in a study of T-cell memory formation after mild COVID-19. TCRdb re-called the 5' RACE reads with MiXCR, one entry per CDR3 protein. Among about 110,000 distinct CDR3 sequences listed, about 15% were seen once. The sequencing input was PBMCs or a T cell subset sorted from them (not recorded which). The origin of the receptors is a man aged 18 to 29 who had mild COVID-19 (a few samples of this study predate the infection). Cell type and time point are not known.

The chain is built from TRBV29-1 and TRBJ2-7; either TRBD1 or TRBD2 may supply D (6 bases each). The CDR3 spans 15 residues. With 4 bases removed from V and 1 base from J, the gap between germline ends came to 17 bases. Germline assignment: CDR1 SQVTM and CDR2 ANQGSEA. Here the CDR3 reads CSVGGPGDISYEQYF. In DNA form, the CDR3 reads TGCAGCGTTGGGGGTCCGGGGGACATTTCCTACGAGCAGTACTTC.

This clonotype was seen only a few times. The rearrangement joins TRBV24-1 to TRBJ2-2; 9 nucleotides agree with TRBD1. The J segment lost 6 bases and the V segment lost 5 bases, leaving 9 bases of the junction unmatched. Germline V gives CDR1 KGHDR, CDR2 SFDVKD. The CDR3 length is 16 residues. In nucleotides, the CDR3 is TGTGCCACCAGTGCCCTTGGGGACAGGGCCCCCGGGGAGCTGTTTTTT. Protein sequence: CATSALGDRAPGELFF.

The rearrangement uses TRBV15 and TRBJ2-3; maybe TRBD2 (6 bases). The CDR3 is 15 amino acids. Between the trimmed V and J ends, which lost 5 bases and 4 bases, there was a span of 16 bases. The V gene's germline CDR1 is LNHNV and CDR2 YYDKDF (reference sequence). CDR3 amino acids: CATSRRDSIADTQYF. The CDR3 nucleotides are TGTGCCACCAGCCGCCGGGACTCCATCGCAGATACGCAGTATTTT.

This chain uses TRBV7-2 with TRBJ2-3, with D unclear. The germline V gene has CDR1 SGHTA and CDR2 FQGNSA. V was cut by 5 bases and J by 5 bases, with 14 bases left in between. This CDR3 comprises 14 residues. CDR3 in amino acids: CASSDHVSGDTQYF. The CDR3 nucleotides read TGTGCCAGCAGCGACCATGTCTCCGGAGATACGCAGTATTTT.

This clonotype appeared a few times. The genes are TRBV7-9 and TRBJ1-1; D gene unclear. CDR1 SEHNR and CDR2 FQNEAQ come from the germline V gene (reference sequence). This CDR3 spans 13 amino acids. V was shortened by 5 bases and J by 2 bases, with 9 bases between the two germline ends. CDR3 DNA: TGTGCCAGCAGCCCTCAAATAAACACTGAAGCTTTCTTT. Translating it yields CASSPQINTEAFF.